This T cell receptor beta chain is drawn from a study of shared clonotypes between healthy human individuals. Study-wide results and limits: Around 5% was the fraction of naive CD4 clonotypes found shared across a few donors. Compared with clonotypes that all four donors shared, non-shared clonotypes had lower generation probabilities.

V dropped 2 bases and J dropped 0; count of bases not matched to a gene: 6. The CDR3 is made up of 16 amino acids. The germline V gene encodes CDR1 SGHDT and CDR2 YYEEEE. From CD4+ cells came CD45RA+ naive and CD45RA-negative memory subsets. Points on this clone: The antigen is unknown.

Method: immunoSEQ multiplex PCR; TCRdb's copy keeps in-frame clones and lacks some. The table has about 1.5 million clones, roughly 97% seen once. Sequencing used naive CD4+ T cells sorted from blood. Regarding subset: CD45RA+ positively selected. This chain joins TRBV5-6 and TRBJ2-7, with 9 nucleotides matching TRBD1. This clonotype was obtained from a man aged 25 to 45 in good health. The CDR3 bases are TGTGCCAGCAGCTTAATTCGGACAGGGGTCTCCTACGAGCAGTACTTC. Encoded protein: CASSLIRTGVSYEQYF.